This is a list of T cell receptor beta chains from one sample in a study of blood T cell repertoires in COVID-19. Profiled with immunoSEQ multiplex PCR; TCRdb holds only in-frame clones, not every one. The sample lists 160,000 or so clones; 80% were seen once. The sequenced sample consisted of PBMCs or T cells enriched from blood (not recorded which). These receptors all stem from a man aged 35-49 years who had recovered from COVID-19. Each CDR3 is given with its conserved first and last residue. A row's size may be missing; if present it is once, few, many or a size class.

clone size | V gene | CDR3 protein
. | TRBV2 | CASSEPANTGELFF
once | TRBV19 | CASTPTSFRSGNTIYF
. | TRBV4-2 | CASSPGQGVNEQFF
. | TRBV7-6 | CASSPRRVNGELFF
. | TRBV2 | CASHGTANTEAFF
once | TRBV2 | CASEEDQGLPWFF
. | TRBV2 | CASSVFEGDTQYF
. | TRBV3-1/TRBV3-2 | CASSQTSGANSPLHF
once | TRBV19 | CASSPRGGYTYEQYF
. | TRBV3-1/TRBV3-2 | CASSQRGGARNNEQFF
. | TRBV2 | CASRATGAISYEKLFF